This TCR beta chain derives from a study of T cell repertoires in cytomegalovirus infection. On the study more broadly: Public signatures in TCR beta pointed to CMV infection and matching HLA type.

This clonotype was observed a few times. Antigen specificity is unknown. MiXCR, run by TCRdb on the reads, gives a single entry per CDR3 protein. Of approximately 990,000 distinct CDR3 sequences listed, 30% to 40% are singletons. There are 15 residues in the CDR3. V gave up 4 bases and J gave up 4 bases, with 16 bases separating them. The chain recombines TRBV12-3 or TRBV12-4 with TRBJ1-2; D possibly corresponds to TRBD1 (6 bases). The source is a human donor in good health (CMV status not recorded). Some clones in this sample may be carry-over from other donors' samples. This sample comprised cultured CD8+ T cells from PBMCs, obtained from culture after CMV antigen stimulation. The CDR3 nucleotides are TGTGCCAGCAGTTCAAACTGGGGGGCGAGCTATGGCTACACCTTC. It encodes CASSSNWGASYGYTF.